This T cell receptor (beta chain) was captured in a study of tumor-infiltrating lymphocytes in oesophageal squamous cell carcinoma. In TCRdb, the PCR reads were re-called with MiXCR into one record per CDR3 protein. The table lists about 14,000 distinct CDR3 sequences, 50% of them singletons, with 12% to 15% in the top ten. This clonotype is a singleton in its sample. This CDR3 contains 13 residues. The V gene lost 3 bases and the J gene lost 7 bases, with 9 bases spanning the gap. The V gene is TRBV12-3 or TRBV12-4, the J gene TRBJ1-4; no reliable D call. Sequenced: blood. The source is a male donor with esophageal squamous cell carcinoma. For the CDR3, the DNA is TGTGCCAGCAGTTTGGAGGGCGGTGAAAAACTGTTTTTT. Protein: CASSLEGGEKLFF.